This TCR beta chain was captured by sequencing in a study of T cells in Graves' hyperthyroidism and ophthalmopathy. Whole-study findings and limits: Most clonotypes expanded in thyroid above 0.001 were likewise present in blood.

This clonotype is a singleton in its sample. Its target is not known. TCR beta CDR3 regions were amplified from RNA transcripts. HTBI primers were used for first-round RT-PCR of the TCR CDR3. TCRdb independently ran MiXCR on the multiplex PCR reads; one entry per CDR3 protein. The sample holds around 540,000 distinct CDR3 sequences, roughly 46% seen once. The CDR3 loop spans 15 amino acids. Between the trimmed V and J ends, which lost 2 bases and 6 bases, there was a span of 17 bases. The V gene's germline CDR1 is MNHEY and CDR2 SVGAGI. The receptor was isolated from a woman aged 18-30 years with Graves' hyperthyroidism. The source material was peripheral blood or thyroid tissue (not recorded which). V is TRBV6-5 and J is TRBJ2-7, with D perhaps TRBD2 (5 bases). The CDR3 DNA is TGTGCCAGCAGTTACGGAACCGGAGGTCGTGGCGAGCAGTACTTC. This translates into CASSYGTGGRGEQYF.